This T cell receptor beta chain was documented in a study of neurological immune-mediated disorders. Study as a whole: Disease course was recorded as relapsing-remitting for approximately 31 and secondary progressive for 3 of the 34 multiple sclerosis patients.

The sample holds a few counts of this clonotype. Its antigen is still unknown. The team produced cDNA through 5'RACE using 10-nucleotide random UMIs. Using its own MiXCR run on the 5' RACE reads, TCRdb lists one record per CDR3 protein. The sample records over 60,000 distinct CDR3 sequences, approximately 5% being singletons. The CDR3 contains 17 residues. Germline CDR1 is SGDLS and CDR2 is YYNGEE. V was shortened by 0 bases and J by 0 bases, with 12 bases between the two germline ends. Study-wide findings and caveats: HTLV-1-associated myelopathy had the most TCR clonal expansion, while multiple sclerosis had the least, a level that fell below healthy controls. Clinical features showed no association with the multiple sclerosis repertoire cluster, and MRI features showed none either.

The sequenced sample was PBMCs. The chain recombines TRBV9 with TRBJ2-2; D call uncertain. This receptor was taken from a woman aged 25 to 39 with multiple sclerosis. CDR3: CASSVVQSPANTGELFF. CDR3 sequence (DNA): TGTGCCAGCAGCGTAGTACAAAGCCCCGCGAACACCGGGGAGCTGTTTTTT.